This T cell receptor beta chain was obtained from a study of T cells in tuberculosis. Study-level information: In South Africa, adults with active tuberculosis were compared with IGRA-negative and latently infected IGRA-positive adolescents. PBMC were archived before or within 7 days of starting treatment. Whole-study results and caveats: GMM-specific TCRs were nearer to active tuberculosis alpha repertoires, suggesting expansion. The TCR-beta difference was not significant; alpha differences partly reflected length.

In this sample, this clone turned up once. Its antigen is not identified. This CDR3 is 11 amino acids long. Germline V lookup: CDR1 SGHAT, CDR2 FQNNGV. V lost 5 bases and J 3 bases, leaving 5 bases between the germline ends. Profiling relied on immunoSEQ multiplex PCR, and the TCRdb table lists in-frame clones only, not all of them. Of approximately 46,000 clones listed, roughly 96% are singletons. As for time point: new active TB diagnosis, blood taken before or within 7 days of starting treatment. This chain uses TRBV11-2 with TRBJ2-7; D is ambiguous. This specimen consisted of PBMCs, obtained at tuberculosis diagnosis. The TCR originated in an adult with tuberculosis. This CDR3 reads CASSQFYEQYF. The CDR3 DNA follows: TGTGCCAGCAGCCAATTCTACGAGCAGTACTTC.